This T cell receptor beta chain was sequenced in a study of beta chain features in type 1 diabetes. CD4+ cells of the naive, central memory, regulatory and stem cell-like memory types were sorted via CD45RO/CCR7/CD25/CD127/CD95/CD27. Findings and limits, study-wide: Patients with Type 1 diabetes showed moderately but significantly shorter TCRB CDR3s in all four CD4+ subsets. It was not settled here whether HLA type affects TCRB rearrangement.

This clone was observed a handful of times. Its antigen remains unknown. J lost 2 bases, V lost 3 bases, and 5 bases had no gene match. Looked up from germline, CDR1 is SGDLS and CDR2 is YYNGEE. The CDR3 covers 15 residues. The sequenced template was cDNA made from the entire isolated RNA. TCRdb's copy holds only in-frame clones and misses some; the assay was immunoSEQ multiplex PCR. The sample has 150,000 to 200,000 clones, about 10% seen once. The chain combines TRBV9 with TRBJ2-7, with TRBD2 matching 10 bases. The TCR was taken from a woman in her 30s with type 1 diabetes. Sequencing was carried out using central memory CD4+ T cells from blood. The CDR3: CASSERTSGPYEQYF. As DNA, the CDR3 is TGTGCCAGCAGCGAGCGGACTAGCGGTCCCTACGAGCAGTACTTC.